Below are 15 T cell receptor beta chains sequenced from a single sample in a study of cytotoxic CD8 clonotypes in ibrutinib-treated CLL. Libraries were prepared by immunoSEQ multiplex PCR; TCRdb keeps only in-frame clonotypes and omits some of them. The data show approximately 200,000 clones, over 60% seen once. Sequencing was performed on PBMCs, taken after 24 months of ibrutinib treatment. All receptors derive from a human donor with chronic lymphocytic leukemia.

This chain joins TRBV2 and TRBJ1-5; no firm D call. Germline lookup yields CDR1 SNHLY and CDR2 FYNNEI. This CDR3 contains 14 residues. The V end was cut by 3 bases, the J end by 4 bases, with 10 bases between. For the CDR3, the DNA is TGTGCCAGCAGTGACTTTGACGGGAATCAGCCCCAGCATTTT. Translated: CASSDFDGNQPQHF.

The V gene is TRBV27, the J gene TRBJ2-7; 7 positions agree with TRBD2. Losses at the gene ends were 0 bases for V and 5 bases for J; bases not matched to a gene: 10. The CDR3 is 16 amino acids. The V gene's germline CDR1 is MNHEY and CDR2 SMNVEV (reference sequence). Written as DNA, the CDR3 is TGTGCCAGCAGTTTATCTGGGGGGGGGAGTGTCAACGAGCAGTACTTC. It encodes CASSLSGGGSVNEQYF.

The chain is built from TRBV29-1 and TRBJ2-5; D is tentatively TRBD1 or TRBD2 (6 bases each). The CDR3 covers 12 residues. Between the trimmed V and J ends, which lost 5 bases and 7 bases, there was a span of 14 bases. The germline gives CDR1 SQVTM, CDR2 ANQGSEA. CDR3 DNA: TGCAGCGTTTGGGGGGCGAGGGCGACCCAGTACTTC. Translation gives CSVWGARATQYF.

The V and J genes are TRBV11-2 and TRBJ1-2; 7 nucleotides align to TRBD1. This CDR3 has 14 residues. CDR1 and CDR2 (germline): SGHAT, FQNNGV. J lost 8 bases, V lost 5 bases, and 11 bases had no gene match. The CDR3 bases are TGTGCCAGCAGCCAACTACAGGGGACCTCGGGCTACACCTTC. Encoded protein: CASSQLQGTSGYTF. Full variable domain (missing parts from reference TRBV11-2 and TRBJ1-2): EAGVAQSPRYKIIEKRQSVAFWCNPISGHATLYWYQQILGQGPKLLIQFQNNGVVDDSQLPKDRFSAERLKGVDSTLKIQPAKLEDSAVYLCASSQLQGTSGYTFGSGTRLTVV.

CDR3 sequence reads: CASRVTGLNDEQYF. CDR3 in DNA: TGTGCCAGCAGGGTCACGGGACTCAACGACGAGCAGTACTTC. V is TRBV2 and J is TRBJ2-7; perhaps TRBD2 as D (6 bases). Per the germline V gene, CDR1 is SNHLY and CDR2 is FYNNEI. The V end lost 6 bases, the J end lost 5 bases, and 17 bases lay between the germline ends. This CDR3 is built from 14 residues.

This clone has a count of ten or more. The chain employs TRBV6-6 and TRBJ2-7, with D perhaps TRBD1 or TRBD2 (7 bases each). V lost 5 bases and J lost 7, with 15 bases in between. Germline lookup yields CDR1 MNHNY and CDR2 SVGAGI (reference sequence). The length of the CDR3 is 13 residues. CDR3 in DNA: TGTGCCAGCAGTAGTCGACAGGGAGGGGAGCAGTACTTC. It yields the protein CASSSRQGGEQYF.

The rearrangement uses TRBV28 and TRBJ2-1; D gene uncertain. The CDR3 is 13 amino acids. CDR1 is MDHEN, CDR2 SYDVKM, per germline. Between the trimmed V and J ends, which lost 8 bases and 0 bases, there was a span of 8 bases. DNA for the CDR3: TGTGCCAGCGAAAGGGACTCCTACAATGAGCAGTTCTTC. Its translation is CASERDSYNEQFF. The complete variable domain, with remaining parts taken from reference TRBV28 and TRBJ2-1, reads DVKVTQSSRYLVKRTGEKVFLECVQDMDHENMFWYRQDPGLGLRLIYFSYDVKMKEKGDIPEGYSVSREKKERFSLILESASTNQTSMYLCASERDSYNEQFFGPGTRLTVL.

The gene calls are TRBV12-5 and TRBJ2-3; 7 bases line up with TRBD2. Germline lookup yields CDR1 LGHNT and CDR2 FRNRAP. This CDR3 region has 15 residues. Unmatched junction bases numbered 14, after V lost 6 bases and J lost 8 bases. Here the CDR3 reads CASGLSAGVPATQYF. In nucleotides, the CDR3 is TGTGCTAGTGGCCTGAGTGCGGGAGTTCCGGCTACGCAGTATTTT.

This clone showed up just a few times. The rearrangement uses TRBV6-5 and TRBJ2-7, with 9 bases matching TRBD1. Trimming cost V 4 bases and J 6 bases; bases outside gene matches: 7. Germline V gene data show CDR1 as MNHEY and CDR2 as SVGAGI. There are 14 residues in the CDR3. As DNA, the CDR3 is TGTGCCAGCAGTTTTGGACAGGGGCCGGCCGAGCAGTACTTC. As protein: CASSFGQGPAEQYF.

This rearrangement joins TRBV19 to TRBJ2-7; 10 nucleotides align to TRBD1. The germline CDR1 and CDR2 sequences are LNHDA and SQIVND (reference sequence). J lost 1 base, V lost 1 base, and 1 base had no gene match. CDR3 length: 15 amino acids. This CDR3 reads CASSIVGQGSYEQYF. The CDR3 DNA reads as TGTGCCAGTAGTATAGTGGGACAGGGGTCCTACGAGCAGTACTTC.

The chain recombines TRBV7-3 with TRBJ2-1, with D unresolved. Trimming cost V 3 bases and J 0 bases, with 6 bases left between them. The CDR3 runs 14 residues. Germline CDR1 reads SGHTA; CDR2 reads FQGTGA. As DNA, the CDR3 is TGTGCCAGCAGCTTGGATTCCTCCTACAATGAGCAGTTCTTC. It specifies CASSLDSSYNEQFF.

There are a few counts of this clone. The rearrangement joins TRBV11-2 to TRBJ2-7; D remains ambiguous. CDR3 size: 14 residues. The ends were cut back, 5 bases at V and 0 bases at J, with 11 bases in the middle. Germline CDR1 is SGHAT and CDR2 is FQNNGV. In DNA form, the CDR3 reads TGTGCCAGCAGCACCGGTCTCCTCTCCTACGAGCAGTACTTC. It is translated as CASSTGLLSYEQYF.

The gene calls are TRBV19 and TRBJ1-1, with 7 bases matching TRBD1. V was clipped by 6 bases and J by 5 bases; unmatched bases: 12. Germline-derived CDR1 and CDR2 are LNHDA and SQIVND (reference sequence). The CDR3 length is 15 residues. CDR3 DNA: TGTGCCAGTAGCTTACCAACAGGGGCGAGGACTGAAGCTTTCTTT. As protein: CASSLPTGARTEAFF.

The chain uses TRBV30 and TRBJ2-7; 10 bases line up with TRBD1. The V gene end was trimmed by 4 bases and the J gene end by 4 bases; junction bases not matched to a gene: 7. Per germline, CDR1 GTSNPN and CDR2 SVGIG (reference sequence). The CDR3 runs to 14 residues. The CDR3 region is CAWKQDRGMYEQYF. The CDR3 DNA follows: TGTGCCTGGAAGCAGGACAGGGGGATGTACGAGCAGTACTTC.

The chain uses TRBV5-1 and TRBJ2-1; D remains ambiguous. Per the germline V gene, CDR1 is SGHRS and CDR2 is YFSETQ. The CDR3 loop spans 15 amino acids. V lost 0 bases and J lost 0, with 7 bases in between. CDR3 loop: CASSLGASSYNEQFF. In DNA form, the CDR3 reads TGCGCCAGCAGCTTGGGGGCTAGCTCCTACAATGAGCAGTTCTTC.